This T cell receptor (beta chain) was found in a study of identical twins. General observations from the study: Where beta out-of-frame sequences were concerned, excess twin sharing was weaker. Conclusions were drawn cross-sectionally by statistical analysis, without following the same donors. The presence of invariant MAIT and iNKT cells could partly confound analyses of zero-insertion sequences.

The germline V and J ends were trimmed by 3 bases and 2 bases, with 36 bases remaining between them. The CDR3 runs 22 residues. CDR1 SGDLS and CDR2 YYNGEE come from the germline V gene. TCRdb called the 5' RACE reads again in MiXCR, with one record for every CDR3 protein. The table lists approximately 350,000 distinct CDR3 sequences, roughly 12% of them singletons. This clonotype was observed a few times. The antigen is unknown. These data also featured in a second study, about yellow fever vaccine responses in identical twins. As reported in that work: Reported findings indicate that twins' vaccine T cell responses seemed partially convergent, partially personalized.

The sequence came from a woman aged 18-35 years in good health. This chain uses TRBV9 with TRBJ2-7; TRBD2 is a possible D gene (7 bases). The sequenced sample was CD8+ T cells sorted from blood. CDR3 bases: TGTGCCAGCAGCGGGGGGGAAGGGGACATCACAACCCCCAGCGGGACCCCCTACGAGCAGTACTTC. This translates into CASSGGEGDITTPSGTPYEQYF.